These 10 T cell receptor beta chains came from one sample sequenced in a study of shared clonotypes between healthy human individuals. TCRdb's copy holds only in-frame clones and misses some; the assay was immunoSEQ multiplex PCR. This table holds millions of clones, over 85% found once. The material sequenced was naive CD4+ T cells from PBMCs. Subset noted: CD45RA+ positively selected. These receptor sequences come from a man between 18 and 35 years old in good health. Some clones in this sample may be carry-over from other donors' samples.

This rearrangement joins TRBV30 to TRBJ2-1; D remains ambiguous. The CDR3 extends over 14 amino acids. Germline CDR1 is GTSNPN and CDR2 is SVGIG (reference sequence). Trimming took 0 bases from V and 1 from J, leaving 7 bases between them. As DNA, the CDR3 is TGTGCCTGGAGTGTAGCCGTTTCCTACAATGAGCAGTTCTTC. It translates to CAWSVAVSYNEQFF.

The chain has TRBV6-5 and TRBJ2-2, with a weak D call TRBD1 (6 bases). Trimming took off 4 bases at V and 4 bases at J, with 10 bases between the two ends. The CDR3 totals 14 residues. CDR1 and CDR2 from the germline V gene are MNHEY and SVGAGI. The CDR3 reads CASSFDRITGELFF. The CDR3 nucleotides read TGTGCCAGCAGTTTCGACAGGATCACCGGGGAGCTGTTTTTT.

CDR3 in DNA: TGTGCCAGCTCATTACTAATTCGCGCGGGAGAGACCCAGTACTTC. Protein: CASSLLIRAGETQYF. The chain couples TRBV18 to TRBJ2-5, with D possibly TRBD2 on 5 matching bases. Germline V gene data show CDR1 as KGHSH and CDR2 as LQKENI. This CDR3 region has 15 residues. Trimming took 5 bases from V and 4 from J, leaving 17 bases between them.

This sequence joins TRBV28 and TRBJ1-1; no definite D call. Germline lookup yields CDR1 MDHEN and CDR2 SYDVKM. Deletions cut 6 bases from V and 6 bases from J, with 14 bases between. The CDR3 sequence is 13 residues long. The CDR3 nucleotides are TGTGCCAGCAGCTTGGCGAGGCTGCCTGAAGCTTTCTTT. Its translation is CASSLARLPEAFF.

This chain connects TRBV19 to TRBJ1-4, with unresolved D. Germline CDR1 and CDR2: LNHDA and SQIVND (reference sequence). The CDR3 is 12 amino acids. The V end was cut by 3 bases, the J end by 8 bases, with 7 bases between. The CDR3 loop reads CASSIFAEKLFF. CDR3 sequence (DNA): TGTGCCAGTAGTATCTTCGCGGAAAAACTGTTTTTT.

The chain has TRBV9 and TRBJ2-2, with D maybe TRBD2 (6 bases). The ends were cut back, 0 bases at V and 4 bases at J, with 19 bases in the middle. This CDR3 has 18 amino acids. Germline CDR1 and CDR2: SGDLS and YYNGEE. The CDR3 loop is CASSVEATRRGSTGELFF. In DNA form, the CDR3 reads TGTGCCAGCAGCGTAGAGGCCACCCGACGGGGGAGCACCGGGGAGCTGTTTTTT.

The CDR3 DNA reads TGCGCCAGCAGCCAAGATGGGCAACGGTATAATGAAAAACTGTTTTTT. Translated, it gives CASSQDGQRYNEKLFF. This rearrangement joins TRBV4-3 to TRBJ1-4, with D unclear. Trimming pared 0 bases from V and 4 bases from J, leaving 12 bases between. CDR3 length: 16 amino acids. The germline CDR1 and CDR2 sequences are LGHNA and YSLEER.

V is TRBV10-3 and J is TRBJ1-4; tentative D call: TRBD1 (5 bases). V was pared by 10 bases and J by 5 bases, with 17 bases between. The CDR3 runs 14 residues. Germline V lookup: CDR1 ENHRY, CDR2 SYGVKD. CDR3 bases: TGTGCCACCCGAGCGGGGGAGGCAAATGAAAAACTGTTTTTT. The encoded protein is CATRAGEANEKLFF.

Regarding this clone: The sample carries other DNA sequences with the same CDR3. V usage is TRBV7-2 and J usage is TRBJ2-3; D unclear. The V and J ends lost 3 bases and 2 bases respectively, with 6 bases between them. The CDR3 is 13 amino acids. Germline CDR1 and CDR2: SGHTA and FQGNSA. CDR3 in amino acids: CASSLDPTDTQYF. CDR3 in DNA: TGTGCCAGCAGCTTGGACCCCACAGATACGCAGTATTTT.

The V gene is TRBV5-4, the J gene TRBJ2-5, with 13 bases that match TRBD2. Losses at the gene ends were 1 base for V and 5 bases for J; bases not matched to a gene: 2. CDR1 and CDR2 (germline): SGHNT, YYREEE (reference sequence). The CDR3 totals 15 residues. The CDR3 sequence is CASSLTSGRVETQYF. CDR3 coding DNA: TGTGCCAGCAGCTTGACTAGCGGGAGGGTGGAGACCCAGTACTTC.